These 2 T cell receptor beta chains came from one sample sequenced in a study of blood T cell repertoires in COVID-19 (TCRdb year 2020). Library preparation employed the immunoSEQ multiplex PCR assay. TCRdb took this table from immuneACCESS and kept in-frame rearrangements with V and J called. Such tables lack part of the clones; where checked against another copy, unresolved V genes explain under half of the gap, and the rest is unexplained. Here the sample has 90,000 to 120,000 clones; 80% to 95% occur a single time. The ten largest clones add up to more than 0.9% of the sample. Sequenced material: peripheral blood. The receptors were gathered from a woman aged 25-40 years with acute or convalescent COVID-19.

This chain uses TRBV6-5 with TRBJ2-5; TRBD2 aligns across 7 bases. The germline CDR1 and CDR2 sequences are MNHEY and SVGAGI. Trimming removed 6 bases from V and 5 bases from J; junction bases left unmatched: 3. This CDR3 has 12 amino acids. The CDR3 DNA reads as TGTGCCAGCAGCGCCGGGGGGGAGACCCAGTACTTC. Translation gives CASSAGGETQYF.

V usage is TRBV12-5 and J usage is TRBJ2-3; 11 nucleotides line up with TRBD2. After removal of 11 bases from V and 0 bases from J, the junction contained 7 bases not matched to a gene. The germline V gene has CDR1 LGHNT and CDR2 FRNRAP. CDR3 length: 15 residues. The CDR3 loop reads CAPSGGPISTDTQYF. Here the CDR3 DNA reads TGTGCTCCTAGCGGGGGGCCTATTAGCACAGATACGCAGTATTTT. Supplemented by reference TRBV12-5 and TRBJ2-3, the full variable domain reads DARVTQTPRHKVTEMGQEVTMRCQPILGHNTVFWYRQTMMQGLELLAYFRNRAPLDDSGMPKDRFSAEMPDATLATLKIQPSEPRDSAVYFCAPSGGPISTDTQYFGPGTRLTVL.